The source of this T cell receptor beta chain is a study of blood T cells in healthy people across ages. About this clonotype itself: The antigen is undetermined. At one of its ends the junction is not consistent with the germline gene, which may arise from a read error.

Donors were systemically healthy Caucasian individuals from Russia aged roughly 6 to 100 years. General study findings and limits: Long-lived and aged donors differed, with more naive CD4+ cells and higher diversity in the long-lived. Among T cells, TCR beta diversity per million cells dropped roughly linearly as age rose.

The CDR3 runs 15 residues. Looked up from germline, CDR1 is SGHTA and CDR2 is FQGTGA. Primers used in a second PCR of about 6 to 11 cycles were a sample-barcoded 5' primer and a J-beta primer mix. Via MiXCR, TCRdb re-called the 5' RACE reads, giving one row per CDR3 protein. Altogether 920,000 or so distinct CDR3 sequences are present, under 55% being singletons, with the ten largest covering 18%. The genes are TRBV7-3 and TRBJ2-1; 12 nucleotides match TRBD2. The specimen was blood. This sequence was found in a woman aged 55-70 years in good health. CDR3 sequence: CACSPRTSGNNEQFF. For the CDR3, the DNA is TGTGCCTGCAGCCCAAGGACTAGCGGGAACAATGAGCAGTTCTTC.